This record concerns one T cell receptor beta chain sequence. The sample originates from a study of T cell responses to AZD1222 COVID-19 vaccine. Data came from immunoSEQ multiplex PCR; TCRdb stores just in-frame clones and leaves some out. The sample yields 150,000 to 200,000 clones, roughly 93% seen once. Germline values: CDR1 SGHAT, CDR2 FQNNGV. V was clipped by 4 bases and J by 6 bases, with 9 bases between them. The CDR3 is made up of 13 amino acids. The source material was peripheral blood, sampled on day 0 of AZD1222 vaccination. The V and J genes are TRBV11-2 and TRBJ2-2, with no clear D. This sequence originates from an adult in good health. The CDR3 loop is CASSSPGPGELFF. The CDR3 nucleotides are TGTGCCAGCAGCTCCCCAGGTCCCGGGGAGCTGTTTTTT.